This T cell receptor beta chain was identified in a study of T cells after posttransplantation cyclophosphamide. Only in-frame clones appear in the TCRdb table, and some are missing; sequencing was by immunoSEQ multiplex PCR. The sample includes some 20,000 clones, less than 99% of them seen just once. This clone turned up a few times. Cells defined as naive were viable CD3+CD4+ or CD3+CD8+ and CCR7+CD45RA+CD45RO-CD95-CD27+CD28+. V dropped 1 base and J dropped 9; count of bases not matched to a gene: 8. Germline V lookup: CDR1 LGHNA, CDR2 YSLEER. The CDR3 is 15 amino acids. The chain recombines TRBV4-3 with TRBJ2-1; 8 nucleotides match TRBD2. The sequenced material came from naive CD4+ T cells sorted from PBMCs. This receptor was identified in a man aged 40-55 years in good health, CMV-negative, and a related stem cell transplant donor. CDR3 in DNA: TGCGCCAGCAGCCAAGCTCCCGGGAGGGCCGGTGAGCAGTTCTTC. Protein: CASSQAPGRAGEQFF.